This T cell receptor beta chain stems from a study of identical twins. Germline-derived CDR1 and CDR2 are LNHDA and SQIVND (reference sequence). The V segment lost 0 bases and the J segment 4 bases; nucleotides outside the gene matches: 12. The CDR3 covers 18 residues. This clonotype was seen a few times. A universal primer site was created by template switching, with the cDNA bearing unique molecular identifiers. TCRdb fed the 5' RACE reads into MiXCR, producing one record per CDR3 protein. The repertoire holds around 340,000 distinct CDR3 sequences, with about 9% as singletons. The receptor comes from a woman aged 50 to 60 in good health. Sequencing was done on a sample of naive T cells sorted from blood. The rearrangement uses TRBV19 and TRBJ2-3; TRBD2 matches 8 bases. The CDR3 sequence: CASSIDGGGRWRPDTQYF. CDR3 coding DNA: TGTGCCAGTAGTATAGATGGGGGCGGGAGGTGGCGGCCAGATACGCAGTATTTT.